These 7 T cell receptor beta chains originate from one sample sequenced in a study of breast tumors, draining lymph nodes, adjacent tissues. Breast cancer patients provided tissue from their axillary draining lymph nodes. One entry per CDR3 protein, called by TCRdb with MiXCR from the multiplex PCR reads. The sample includes 180,000 or so distinct CDR3 sequences, 25% to 40% of them seen just once. The sample taken for sequencing was axillary lymph node tissue. These receptors were obtained from a female donor with breast cancer. Some clones in this sample may be carry-over from other donors' samples.

A word on this clonotype: This sequence may be a read error, since a much larger clone differs from it by one base. The chain employs TRBV12-5 and TRBJ2-5, with D perhaps TRBD2 (5 bases). Germline assignment: CDR1 LGHNT and CDR2 FRNRAP. With 3 bases removed from V and 5 bases from J, the gap between germline ends came to 13 bases. There are 14 residues in the CDR3. CDR3 in amino acids: CASGFGSGEETQYF. Here the CDR3 DNA reads TGTGCTAGTGGTTTCGGGTCTGGGGAGGAGACCCAGTACTTC.

There are many counts of this clonotype. V is TRBV7-3 and J is TRBJ2-5; D ambiguous. This CDR3 comprises 13 residues. Trimming shortened V by 3 bases and J by 5 bases, and 10 bases separated the two germline ends. Germline CDR1 is SGHTA and CDR2 is FQGTGA. Here the CDR3 DNA reads TGTGCCAGCAGCTTTCGCATTGGGGAGACCCAGTACTTC. This sequence encodes CASSFRIGETQYF.

This clonotype occurred many times. The rearrangement joins TRBV6-1 to TRBJ2-7; TRBD1 agrees at 11 bases. Germline loops: CDR1 MNHNS, CDR2 SASEGT. The CDR3 has 14 amino acids. With 6 bases clipped from V and 3 bases from J, the junction kept 4 bases outside the gene matches. The CDR3 loop reads CASSRDRGYYEQYF. The CDR3 region has the DNA TGTGCCAGCAGCCGGGACAGGGGGTACTACGAGCAGTACTTC.

This clonotype was found many times. V is TRBV19 and J is TRBJ2-3, with 13 positions matching TRBD2. Germline V gene data show CDR1 as LNHDA and CDR2 as SQIVND (reference sequence). The length of the CDR3 is 15 residues. V shed 4 bases, J shed 4 bases, and the junction held 2 bases outside the gene matches. DNA of the CDR3: TGTGCCAGTAGTAAGACTAGCGGGAGGCCAGATACGCAGTATTTT. It specifies CASSKTSGRPDTQYF.

V is TRBV11-2 and J is TRBJ1-2, with D possibly matching TRBD1 (6 bases). Germline loops: CDR1 SGHAT, CDR2 FQNNGV. There are 17 residues in the CDR3. V lost 2 bases to trimming and J lost 3 bases, with 19 bases between them. CDR3 sequence reads: CASSLFGVGARDYGYTF. The CDR3 nucleotides are TGTGCCAGCAGCTTATTCGGGGTGGGGGCGAGGGACTATGGCTACACCTTC.

In its sample, this clonotype was seen many times. The V call is TRBV19, the J call TRBJ2-7; 14 bases align to TRBD2. This CDR3 is 14 amino acids long. In germline, CDR1 is LNHDA, CDR2 SQIVND (reference sequence). V shed 5 bases and J 8 bases; nucleotides not matched to a gene: 5. CDR3 sequence: CASSPGTSGRKQYF. The CDR3 DNA is TGTGCCAGTAGTCCCGGGACTAGCGGGAGAAAGCAGTACTTC.

To note about this clonotype: A much larger clone lies a single base off, so this may be a read error. This chain joins TRBV3-1 and TRBJ2-5, with D possibly being TRBD1 (6 bases). The length of the CDR3 is 13 residues. Germline V gene lookup returns CDR1 LGHDT and CDR2 YNNKEL (reference sequence). The CDR3 nucleotides are TGTGCCGGCAGCCAACAGGGTAGGGAGACCCAGTACTTC. Translating it yields CAGSQQGRETQYF.